This T cell receptor beta chain derives from a study of OX40 agonist ivuxolimab in advanced cancers. Across the whole study: Patients took ivuxolimab, an agonistic anti-OX40 (CD134) antibody. The mean age was roughly 60 years, ranging from 23 to 79, with approximately 83% of participants male.

The method was immunoSEQ multiplex PCR; TCRdb's version includes in-frame clones alone and lacks a portion of them. This sample has 92,000 or so clones, with under 90% found just once. Baseline, cycle 4 day 1, and cycle 7 day 1 were the blood sampling points. Between the trimmed V and J ends, which lost 0 bases and 0 bases, there was a span of 16 bases. Germline CDR1 reads SGDLS; CDR2 reads YYNGEE. This CDR3 has 18 residues. The TCR comes from an adult with an advanced solid tumor such as melanoma, head and neck, liver or kidney cancer. Sequences were derived from CD4+ or CD8+ T cells sorted from blood, sampled in a trial of the OX40 agonist ivuxolimab. The chain combines TRBV9 with TRBJ1-3, with a tentative D call TRBD1 (5 bases). This chain's CDR3 is CASSVATGTAFSGNTIYF. The CDR3 region has the DNA TGTGCCAGCAGCGTAGCTACAGGAACAGCTTTCTCTGGAAACACCATATATTTT. The whole variable domain, filled in from reference TRBV9 and TRBJ1-3, reads DSGVTQTPKHLITATGQRVTLRCSPRSGDLSVYWYQQSLDQGLQFLIQYYNGEERAKGNILERFSAQQFPDLHSELNLSSLELGDSALYFCASSVATGTAFSGNTIYFGEGSWLTVV.